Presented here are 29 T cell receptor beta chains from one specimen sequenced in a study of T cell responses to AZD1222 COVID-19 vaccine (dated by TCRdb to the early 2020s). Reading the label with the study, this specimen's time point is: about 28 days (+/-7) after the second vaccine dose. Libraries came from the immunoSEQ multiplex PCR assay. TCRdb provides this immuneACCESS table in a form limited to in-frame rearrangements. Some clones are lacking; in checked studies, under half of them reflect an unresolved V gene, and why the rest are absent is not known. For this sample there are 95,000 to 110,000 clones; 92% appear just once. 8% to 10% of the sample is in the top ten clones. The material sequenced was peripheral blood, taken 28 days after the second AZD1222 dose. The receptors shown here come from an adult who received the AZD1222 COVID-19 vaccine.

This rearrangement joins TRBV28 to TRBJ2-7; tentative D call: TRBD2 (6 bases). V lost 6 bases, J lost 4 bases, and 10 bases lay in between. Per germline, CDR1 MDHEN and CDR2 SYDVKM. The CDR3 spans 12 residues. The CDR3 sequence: CASSYGTYEQYF. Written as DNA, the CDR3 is TGTGCCAGCAGCTACGGGACTTACGAGCAGTACTTC.

CDR3 DNA: TGTGCCAGCAGGGGCCCGGGGGAGCGGAACACTGAAGCTTTCTTT. The encoded protein is CASRGPGERNTEAFF. The chain links TRBV11-2 to TRBJ1-1, with D perhaps TRBD1 (5 bases). The CDR3 is 15 residues long. Germline lookup yields CDR1 SGHAT and CDR2 FQNNGV. V shed 6 bases and J shed 1 base, with 15 bases lying between them.

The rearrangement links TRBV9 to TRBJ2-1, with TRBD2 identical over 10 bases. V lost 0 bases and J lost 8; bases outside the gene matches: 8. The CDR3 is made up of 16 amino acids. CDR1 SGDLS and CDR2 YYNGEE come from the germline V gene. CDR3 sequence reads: CASSVVSGRAGDEQFF. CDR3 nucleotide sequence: TGTGCCAGCAGCGTAGTGAGCGGGAGGGCCGGGGATGAGCAGTTCTTC.

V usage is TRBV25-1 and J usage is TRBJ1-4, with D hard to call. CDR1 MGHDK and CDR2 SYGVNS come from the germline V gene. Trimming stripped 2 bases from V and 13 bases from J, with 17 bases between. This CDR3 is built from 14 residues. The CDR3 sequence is CASSEVGRSGILFF. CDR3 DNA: TGTGCCAGCAGTGAAGTGGGGAGATCAGGTATACTGTTTTTT.

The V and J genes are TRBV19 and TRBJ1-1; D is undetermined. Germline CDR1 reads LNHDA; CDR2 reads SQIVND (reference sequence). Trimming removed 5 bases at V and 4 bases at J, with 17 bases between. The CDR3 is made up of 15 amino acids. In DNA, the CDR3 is TGTGCCAGTAGTGGTGCAGCCGAACGGATCACTGAAGCTTTCTTT. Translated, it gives CASSGAAERITEAFF.

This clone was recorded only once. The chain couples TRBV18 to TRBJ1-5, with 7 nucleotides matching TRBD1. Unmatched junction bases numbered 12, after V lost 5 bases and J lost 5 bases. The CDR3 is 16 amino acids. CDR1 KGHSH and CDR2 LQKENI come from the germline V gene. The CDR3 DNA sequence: TGTGCCAGCTCAGCCGCGGCAGGGGGTATCGATCAGCCCCAGCATTTT. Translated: CASSAAAGGIDQPQHF.

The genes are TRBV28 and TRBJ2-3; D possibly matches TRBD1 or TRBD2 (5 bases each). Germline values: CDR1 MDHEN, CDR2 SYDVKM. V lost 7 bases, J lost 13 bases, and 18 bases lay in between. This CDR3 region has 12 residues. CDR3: CASTSYPGPKYF. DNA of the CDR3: TGTGCCAGCACCTCTTATCCGGGACCGAAGTATTTT.

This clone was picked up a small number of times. CDR3 sequence (DNA): TGTGCCTGGAGTGGGCAGGGGGCGCGAAACACCGGGGAGCTGTTTTTT. Amino acid sequence: CAWSGQGARNTGELFF. This rearrangement joins TRBV30 to TRBJ2-2, with 8 bases fitting TRBD1. V lost 1 base and J lost 2; bases outside the gene matches: 6. Germline CDR1 and CDR2: GTSNPN and SVGIG (reference sequence). The CDR3 totals 16 residues. The variable domain in full, with the rest retrieved from reference TRBV30 and TRBJ2-2, is SQTIHQWPATLVQPVGSPLSLECTVEGTSNPNLYWYRQAAGRGLQLLFYSVGIGQISSEVPQNLSASRPQDRQFILSSKKLLLSDSGFYLCAWSGQGARNTGELFFGEGSRLTVL.

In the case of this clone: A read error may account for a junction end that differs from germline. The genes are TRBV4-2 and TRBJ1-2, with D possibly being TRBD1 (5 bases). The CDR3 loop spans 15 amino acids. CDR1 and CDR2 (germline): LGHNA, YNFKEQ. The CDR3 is CASSGAMGNNFGYTF. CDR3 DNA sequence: TGTGCCAGCAGCGGGGCGATGGGGAACAACTTTGGCTACACCTTC.

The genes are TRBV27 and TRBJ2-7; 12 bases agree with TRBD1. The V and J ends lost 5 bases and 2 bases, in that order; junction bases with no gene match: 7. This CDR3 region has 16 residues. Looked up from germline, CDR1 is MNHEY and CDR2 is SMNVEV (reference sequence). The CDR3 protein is CASSKWGQGATYEQYF. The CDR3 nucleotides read TGTGCCAGCAGTAAATGGGGACAGGGGGCCACCTACGAGCAGTACTTC.

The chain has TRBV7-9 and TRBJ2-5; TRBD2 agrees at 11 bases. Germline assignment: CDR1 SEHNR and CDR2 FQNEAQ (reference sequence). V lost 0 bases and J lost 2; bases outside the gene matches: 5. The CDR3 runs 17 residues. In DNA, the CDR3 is TGTGCCAGCAGCTTAGCGGTGCTAGCGGGGGGTCAAGAGACCCAGTACTTC. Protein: CASSLAVLAGGQETQYF.

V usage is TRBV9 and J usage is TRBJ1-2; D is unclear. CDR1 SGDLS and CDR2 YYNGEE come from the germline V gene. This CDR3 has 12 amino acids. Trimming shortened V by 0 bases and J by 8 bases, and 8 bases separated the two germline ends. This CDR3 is CASSVAGDGYTF. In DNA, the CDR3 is TGTGCCAGCAGCGTAGCCGGAGACGGCTACACCTTC.

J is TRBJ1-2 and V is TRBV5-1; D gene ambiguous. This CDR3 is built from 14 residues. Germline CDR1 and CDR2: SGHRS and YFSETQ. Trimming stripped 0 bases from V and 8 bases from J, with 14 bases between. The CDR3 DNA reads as TGCGCCAGCAGCTTGGCGGAGACATCGCTGGGCTACACCTTC. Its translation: CASSLAETSLGYTF.

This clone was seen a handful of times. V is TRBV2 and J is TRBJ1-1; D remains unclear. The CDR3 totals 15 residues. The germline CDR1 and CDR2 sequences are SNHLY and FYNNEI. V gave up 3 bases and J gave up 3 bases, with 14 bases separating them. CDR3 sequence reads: CASSDGLNIHTEAFF. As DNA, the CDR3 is TGTGCCAGCAGTGATGGACTGAATATTCACACTGAAGCTTTCTTT.

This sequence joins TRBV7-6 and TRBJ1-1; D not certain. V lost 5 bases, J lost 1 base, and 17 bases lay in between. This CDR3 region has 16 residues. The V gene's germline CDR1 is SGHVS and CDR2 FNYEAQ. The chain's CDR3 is CASSRVVRGRNTEAFF. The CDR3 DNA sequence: TGTGCCAGCAGCCGAGTCGTAAGAGGACGGAACACTGAAGCTTTCTTT.

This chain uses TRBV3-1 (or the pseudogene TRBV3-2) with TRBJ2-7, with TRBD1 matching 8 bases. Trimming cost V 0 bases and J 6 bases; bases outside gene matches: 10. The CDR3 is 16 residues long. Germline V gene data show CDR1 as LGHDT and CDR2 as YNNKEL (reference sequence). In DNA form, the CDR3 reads TGTGCCAGCAGCCAAGACGGTCAGGGGGCGAGGGCCGAGCAGTACTTC. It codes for CASSQDGQGARAEQYF.

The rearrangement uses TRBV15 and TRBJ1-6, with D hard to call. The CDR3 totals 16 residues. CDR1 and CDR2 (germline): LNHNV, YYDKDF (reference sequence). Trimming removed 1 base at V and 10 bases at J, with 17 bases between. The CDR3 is CATSRVKLGPESPLHF. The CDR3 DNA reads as TGTGCCACCAGCAGAGTTAAGTTAGGGCCGGAATCACCCCTCCACTTT.

The CDR3 nucleotides are TGTGCCAGCAGTTTATTGCGGGGACCGCATGAAGCTTTCTTT. The encoded protein is CASSLLRGPHEAFF. The chain uses TRBV27 and TRBJ1-1; D is possibly TRBD1 (5 bases). Trimming took off 1 base at V and 7 bases at J, with 13 bases between the two ends. This CDR3 has 14 residues. Germline loops: CDR1 MNHEY, CDR2 SMNVEV (reference sequence).

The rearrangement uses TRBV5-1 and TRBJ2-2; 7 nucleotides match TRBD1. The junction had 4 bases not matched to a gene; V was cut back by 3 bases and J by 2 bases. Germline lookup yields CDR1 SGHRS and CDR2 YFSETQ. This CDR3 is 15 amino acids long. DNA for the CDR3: TGCGCCAGCAGCTCCGGGACAGTCAACACCGGGGAGCTGTTTTTT. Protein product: CASSSGTVNTGELFF.

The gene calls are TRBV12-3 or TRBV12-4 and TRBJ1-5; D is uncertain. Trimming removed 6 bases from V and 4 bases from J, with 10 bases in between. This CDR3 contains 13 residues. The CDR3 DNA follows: TGTGCCAGCAGGTTTCAGGAGAATCAGCCCCAGCATTTT. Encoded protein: CASRFQENQPQHF.

The DNA of the CDR3 is TGTGCCAGCACTACCACAGGGGGCTTTTGGTACTTC. This codes for CASTTTGGFWYF. The chain carries TRBV6-5 and TRBJ2-7, with TRBD1 matching 9 bases. The CDR3 sequence is 12 residues long. After removal of 7 bases from V and 12 bases from J, the junction contained 10 bases not matched to a gene. Germline loops: CDR1 MNHEY, CDR2 SVGAGI.

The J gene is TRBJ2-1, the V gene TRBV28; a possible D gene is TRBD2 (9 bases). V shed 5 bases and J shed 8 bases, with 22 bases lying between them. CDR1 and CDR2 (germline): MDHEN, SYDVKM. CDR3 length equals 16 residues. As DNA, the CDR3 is TGTGCCAGCAGTCAAGCTGGCGGGAGGGACAGGTATGAGCAGTTCTTC. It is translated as CASSQAGGRDRYEQFF.

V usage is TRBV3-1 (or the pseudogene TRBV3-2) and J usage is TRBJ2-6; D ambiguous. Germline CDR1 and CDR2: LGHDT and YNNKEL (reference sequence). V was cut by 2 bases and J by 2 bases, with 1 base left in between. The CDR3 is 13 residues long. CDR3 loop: CASSQPGANVLTF. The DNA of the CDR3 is TGTGCCAGCAGCCAACCTGGGGCCAACGTCCTGACTTTC.

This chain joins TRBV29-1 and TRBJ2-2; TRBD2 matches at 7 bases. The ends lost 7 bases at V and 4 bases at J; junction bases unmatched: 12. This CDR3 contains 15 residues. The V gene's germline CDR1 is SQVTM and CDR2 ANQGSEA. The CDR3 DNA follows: TGCAGCGCTAGCCAGGCTAGCGGTTCCACCGGGGAGCTGTTTTTT. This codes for CSASQASGSTGELFF.

CDR3 residues: CASSVQGGDEQYF. In DNA, the CDR3 is TGTGCCAGCAGCGTACAGGGCGGAGACGAGCAGTACTTC. The chain carries TRBV5-4 and TRBJ2-7; a weak D match, TRBD1 (6 bases). This CDR3 has 13 amino acids. Trimming shortened V by 4 bases and J by 5 bases, and 13 bases separated the two germline ends. Looked up from germline, CDR1 is SGHNT and CDR2 is YYREEE (reference sequence).

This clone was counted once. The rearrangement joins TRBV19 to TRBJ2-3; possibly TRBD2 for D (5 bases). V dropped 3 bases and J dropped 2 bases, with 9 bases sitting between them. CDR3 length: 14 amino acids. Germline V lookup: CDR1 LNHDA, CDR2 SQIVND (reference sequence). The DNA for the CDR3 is TGTGCCAGTAGTATTGACTACTTCACAGATACGCAGTATTTT. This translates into CASSIDYFTDTQYF.

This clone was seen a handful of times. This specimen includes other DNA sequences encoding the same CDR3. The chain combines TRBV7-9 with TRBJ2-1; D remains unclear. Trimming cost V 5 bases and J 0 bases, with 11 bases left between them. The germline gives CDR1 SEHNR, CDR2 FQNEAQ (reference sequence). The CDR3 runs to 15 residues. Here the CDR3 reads CASSPGRSSYNEQFF. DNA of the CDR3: TGTGCCAGCAGCCCCGGAAGGAGCTCCTACAATGAGCAGTTCTTC.

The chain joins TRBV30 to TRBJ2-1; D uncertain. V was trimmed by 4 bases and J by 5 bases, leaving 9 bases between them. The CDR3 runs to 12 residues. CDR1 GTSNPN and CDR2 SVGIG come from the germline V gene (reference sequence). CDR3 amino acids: CAWTKMDNEQFF. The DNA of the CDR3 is TGTGCCTGGACTAAAATGGACAATGAGCAGTTCTTC.

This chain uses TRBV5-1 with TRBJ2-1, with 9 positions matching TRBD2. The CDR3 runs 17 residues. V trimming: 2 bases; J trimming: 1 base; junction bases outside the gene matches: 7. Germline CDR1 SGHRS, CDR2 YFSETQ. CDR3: CASSLRTSVSSYNEQFF. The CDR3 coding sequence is TGCGCCAGCAGCTTACGGACTAGCGTAAGTTCCTACAATGAGCAGTTCTTC.